The 2 T cell receptor beta chains listed next were all sequenced from one sample in a study of cytomegalovirus exposure and HLA in healthy donors. The primer mix had 60 Vbeta and 13 Jbeta primers. Clones were sequenced by immunoSEQ multiplex PCR, and TCRdb holds only the in-frame ones, with some missing. The top ten clones hold around 5.8% of a sample with 130,000 or so clones, 77% of them seen once. Sequenced sample: PBMCs. Receptors were obtained from a man between 18 and 29 years old in good health and CMV-seropositive.

The V gene is TRBV23-1, the J gene TRBJ2-5; the D gene is possibly TRBD1 (5 bases). TRBV23-1 is given ORF status, its function remaining uncertain. The CDR3 is made up of 14 amino acids. With 0 bases removed from V and 4 bases from J, the gap between germline ends came to 9 bases. DNA for the CDR3: TGCGCCAGCAGTCAATCGGCAGGGTTAGAGACCCAGTACTTC. Its translation is CASSQSAGLETQYF.

A remark on this clone: At one boundary the junction diverges from the germline segment, which might be a read error. V is TRBV19 and J is TRBJ2-6, with D possibly being TRBD2 (6 bases). This CDR3 is 19 amino acids long. CDR1 and CDR2 from the germline V gene are LNHDA and SQIVND (reference sequence). The CDR3 loop is CASRNQMGGTNSGANGLTF. CDR3 nucleotides: TGTGCCAGTAGGAACCAAATGGGGGGAACGAACTCTGGGGCCAACGGCCTGACTTTC.